The rows below give T cell receptor beta chains drawn from one sample of a study of response to subunit inactivated influenza vaccine. One entry per CDR3 protein results from TCRdb running MiXCR on the RT-PCR reads. The sample has hundreds of thousands of distinct CDR3 sequences; approximately 14% are singletons. This specimen was PBMCs from blood, taken approximately 13 days after vaccination. The receptors derive from a man between 45 and 60 years old who received an inactivated influenza vaccine. The CDR3 runs from the conserved cysteine through the conserved F or W. The D gene is left open where the match is weak. Size values are once, few and many counts, or a class for expanded clones, and some rows have none.

. TRBJ2-3 . TRBV12-3/TRBV12-4 CASSLAPPGTTDTQYF TGTGCCAGCAGTTTAGCCCCCCCAGGCACCACCGATACGCAGTATTTT
few TRBJ1-1 . TRBV11-2 CASTQPGHTEAFF TGTGCCAGCACCCAGCCAGGGCACACTGAAGCTTTCTTT
few TRBJ1-2 TRBD1 TRBV10-3 CAISQGTGYGYTF TGTGCCATCAGCCAAGGGACAGGTTATGGCTACACCTTC
. TRBJ2-3 TRBD1 TRBV23-1 CASSETGTGGDDTQYF TGCGCCAGCAGTGAAACCGGGACAGGGGGCGACGATACGCAGTATTTT
. TRBJ1-2 . TRBV29-1 CSGGDVGLYGYTF TGCAGCGGGGGGGACGTCGGCTTATATGGCTACACCTTC
few TRBJ2-7 . TRBV11-2 CASSLWDLDYEQYF TGTGCCAGCAGCTTATGGGACCTAGACTACGAGCAGTACTTC
few TRBJ1-6 . TRBV6-5 CASSYSMRASSSYNSPLHF TGTGCCAGCAGTTACTCGATGAGGGCCTCTAGCTCCTATAATTCACCCCTCCACTTT
few TRBJ2-7 TRBD2 TRBV7-9 CASSPSGTSGGYEQYF TGTGCCAGCAGCCCTAGTGGGACTAGCGGGGGATACGAGCAGTACTTC
many TRBJ2-4 . TRBV18 CASSPPGTLDSFAKNIQYF TGTGCCAGCTCACCACCGGGCACTTTAGATAGTTTCGCCAAAAACATTCAGTACTTC
many TRBJ2-7 . TRBV14 CASSQDSLAPYEQYF TGTGCCAGCAGCCAAGATTCTCTAGCGCCCTACGAGCAGTACTTC
few TRBJ1-1 TRBD1 TRBV29-1 CSVEDPTRTGNTEAFF TGCAGCGTTGAAGACCCGACACGGACAGGGAACACTGAAGCTTTCTTT
. TRBJ1-6 . TRBV2 CASRTNWHSPLHF TGTGCCAGCAGGACAAATTGGCATTCACCCCTCCACTTT
few TRBJ2-3 . TRBV7-9 CASNKLTDTQYF TGTGCCAGCAACAAACTCACAGATACGCAGTATTTT
. TRBJ2-7 TRBD1 TRBV4-3 CASSQAPPDRGYEQYF TGCGCCAGCAGCCAAGCCCCCCCGGACAGGGGATACGAGCAGTACTTC
. TRBJ2-7 TRBD2 TRBV20-1 CSAPRLAGVSLEQYF TGCAGTGCTCCCCGACTAGCGGGAGTCTCTCTCGAGCAGTACTTC
. TRBJ1-5 . TRBV12-3/TRBV12-4 CASSFVQGQPQHF TGTGCCAGCAGTTTTGTCCAAGGTCAGCCCCAGCATTTT
few TRBJ1-2 . TRBV21-1 CARDRGLLYGYTF TGTGCCCGGGACAGGGGATTACTCTATGGCTACACCTTC
few TRBJ2-5 TRBD2 TRBV4-2 CASSQGSSGEETQYF TGTGCCAGCAGCCAAGGTTCTAGCGGGGAGGAGACCCAGTACTTC
. TRBJ2-5 TRBD2 TRBV6-1 CASSKIGGAETQYF TGTGCCAGCAGTAAGATCGGGGGGGCGGAGACCCAGTACTTC
few TRBJ1-1 TRBD1 TRBV12-3/TRBV12-4 CASSFPRAGGTEAFF TGTGCCAGCAGTTTTCCTAGGGCAGGGGGCACTGAAGCTTTCTTT
. TRBJ2-1 . TRBV9 CASSVSDNEQFF TGTGCCAGCAGCGTTAGCGACAATGAGCAGTTCTTC
. TRBJ1-1 TRBD1 TRBV6-1 CASSEADRGSAFF TGTGCCAGCAGTGAAGCCGACAGGGGCTCAGCTTTCTTT